Listed below are T cell receptor beta chains from one sample, sequenced in a study of OX40 agonist ivuxolimab in advanced cancers. This table comes from immunoSEQ multiplex PCR, and its TCRdb copy is limited to in-frame clones, with some not included. The table records 60,000 to 75,000 clones, more than 70% of them present only once. The specimen was CD4+ or CD8+ T cells sorted from blood, collected in a trial of the OX40 agonist ivuxolimab. The receptors were gathered from an adult with an advanced solid tumor such as melanoma, head and neck, liver or kidney cancer. Each CDR3 is given with its conserved first and last residue. A D gene is named only where the DNA matches it firmly. The size entry is marked missing in some rows and otherwise reads once, few, many or a size class.

- | TRBJ1-3 | TRBV7-9 | - | TGTGCCAGCAGCGCCTCTGGAAACACCATATATTTT | CASSASGNTIYF
TRBD1 | TRBJ1-4 | TRBV25-1 | - | TGTGCCAGCAGTGAGGGGTTGACAGGGAGGGAAAAACTGTTTTTT | CASSEGLTGREKLFF
- | TRBJ2-2 | TRBV19 | - | TGTGCCAGCGCCTCTTTGCGATCGAACACCGGGGAGCTGTTTTTT | CASASLRSNTGELFF
TRBD2 | TRBJ2-5 | TRBV29-1 | - | TGCAGCGTGTTAGCGGGGGAAGAGACCCAGTACTTC | CSVLAGEETQYF
- | TRBJ1-6 | TRBV18 | - | TGTGCCAGCTCACCGAACAGGGTTGGCTATAATTCACCCCTCCACTTT | CASSPNRVGYNSPLHF
- | TRBJ1-5 | TRBV5-1 | - | TGCGCCAGCAGCTTGGGGGGAATCAGCAATCAGCCCCAGCATTTT | CASSLGGISNQPQHF
TRBD1 | TRBJ1-1 | TRBV15 | - | TGTGCCACCAGCATCAGGACAGGGGCTTTTGAAGCTTTCTTT | CATSIRTGAFEAFF
- | TRBJ2-7 | TRBV7-3 | - | TGTGCCAGCAGCTTACCTCACCACGAGCAGTACTTC | CASSLPHHEQYF
- | TRBJ1-1 | TRBV6-5 | - | TGTGCCAGCAGTTACTCGACGGGGAACACTGAAGCTTTCTTT | CASSYSTGNTEAFF
- | TRBJ1-1 | TRBV28 | few | TGTGCCAGCAGTTTGGCTAGGGTGGCAGCTTTCTTT | CASSLARVAAFF
- | TRBJ2-5 | TRBV12-2 | - | TGTGCAAGTCGCACCCAGGCAACGGGAGGATGGGAAGAGACCCAGTACTTC | CASRTQATGGWEETQYF
- | TRBJ2-7 | TRBV27 | - | TGTGCCAGCAGTTCCCGTTCAGGGGCCTACGAGCAGTACTTC | CASSSRSGAYEQYF
TRBD1 | TRBJ1-1 | TRBV18 | - | TGTGCCAGCTCACCAACGACAGGGGGTAACACTGAAGCTTTCTTT | CASSPTTGGNTEAFF
- | TRBJ2-7 | TRBV5-6 | - | TGTGCCAGCAGCCTCCCATCCCCCGGAGACGAGCAGTACTTC | CASSLPSPGDEQYF
- | TRBJ1-4 | TRBV18 | - | TGTGCCAGCTCACCAAGAGGTGGGGAACTGTTTTTT | CASSPRGGELFF
TRBD1 | TRBJ1-4 | TRBV11-1 | - | TGTGCCAGCAGCTTAGCGTGGGACAGTAATGAAAAACTGTTTTTT | CASSLAWDSNEKLFF
- | TRBJ2-2 | TRBV29-1 | - | TGCAGCGTTGATAGACAGTCCGGGGAGCTGTTTTTT | CSVDRQSGELFF
- | TRBJ2-5 | TRBV11-2 | - | TGTGCCAGCAGCCCACCCCTAAGGTTGAATAGACGAGAGACCCAGTACTTC | CASSPPLRLNRRETQYF
- | TRBJ1-1 | TRBV5-6 | - | TGTGCCAGCAGCTTGGTCTCGGGCCGTACTGAAGCTTTCTTT | CASSLVSGRTEAFF
- | TRBJ1-6 | TRBV11-1 | - | TGTGCCAGCAGCTTAGCGTGGGGTTCACCCCTCCACTTT | CASSLAWGSPLHF
TRBD2 | TRBJ2-5 | TRBV7-9 | - | TGTGCCAGCAGCTTGGTGGGACTAGCTGTTCGAGAGACCCAGTACTTC | CASSLVGLAVRETQYF
TRBD1 | TRBJ2-7 | TRBV4-3 | - | TGCGCCAGCAGCCAGACGATAGGGACAGGACCCCGGTCCTACGAGCAGTACTTC | CASSQTIGTGPRSYEQYF
- | TRBJ1-6 | TRBV27 | - | TGTGCCAGCCATGTCCCCGGGAAGCCCCTCCACTTT | CASHVPGKPLHF
- | TRBJ1-1 | TRBV2 | - | TGTGCCAGCGCTGAACTCTTGAACACTGAAGCTTTCTTT | CASAELLNTEAFF
TRBD1 | TRBJ1-1 | TRBV27 | - | TGTGCCAGCGGGGGGACAGGGGGAAAAACTGAAGCTTTCTTT | CASGGTGGKTEAFF
- | TRBJ1-2 | TRBV18 | - | TGTGCCAGCTCACCTTGGGAGAACGGCTACACCTTC | CASSPWENGYTF
TRBD1 | TRBJ2-5 | TRBV19 | - | TGTGCCAGTGCCTTCGGACAGGGGGAGACCCAGTACTTC | CASAFGQGETQYF
- | TRBJ1-5 | TRBV7-8 | once | TGTGCCAGCAGCGCCCGAAGGGGGCAGCCCCAGCATTTT | CASSARRGQPQHF
- | TRBJ1-3 | TRBV29-1 | once | TGCAGCGTTCAGTCTGGAAACACCATATATTTT | CSVQSGNTIYF
- | TRBJ2-5 | TRBV5-4 | few | TGTGCCAGCAGCTTTTGGGCCTTGGAGACCCAGTACTTC | CASSFWALETQYF
- | TRBJ1-3 | TRBV6-5 | - | TGTGCCAGCAGTCGACAGTTTGGAAACACCATATATTTT | CASSRQFGNTIYF
TRBD1 | TRBJ1-1 | TRBV19 | - | TGTGCCACTACCCCAGAGGGGGCAGGCACTGAAGCTTTCTTT | CATTPEGAGTEAFF
TRBD2 | TRBJ2-3 | TRBV5-1 | few | TGCGCCAGCAGCCGCGAGTGGGAGGGCTTAGATACGCAGTATTTT | CASSREWEGLDTQYF
- | TRBJ2-2 | TRBV9 | - | TGTGCCAGCAGCGTAGTCCTAACCGGGGAGCTGTTTTTT | CASSVVLTGELFF
- | TRBJ1-5 | TRBV6-6 | - | TGTGCCAGCGTTCAGGGCGTGAATCAGCCCCAGCATTTT | CASVQGVNQPQHF
- | TRBJ1-3 | TRBV6-6 | - | TGTGCCAGCAGCCAGGGCCTCTCTGGAAACACCATATATTTT | CASSQGLSGNTIYF
- | TRBJ2-1 | TRBV7-3 | - | TGTGCCAGCTCTAAGGGGGAGGCCTACAATGAGCAGTTCTTC | CASSKGEAYNEQFF
- | TRBJ2-2 | TRBV18 | - | TGTGCCAGCTCACCTACAGGGCAAGCGGGCCAGGCCGGGGAGCTGTTTTTT | CASSPTGQAGQAGELFF
- | TRBJ2-3 | TRBV6-6 | - | TGTGCCAGCTACCGGGACGGCAGCACAGATACGCAGTATTTT | CASYRDGSTDTQYF
- | TRBJ1-1 | TRBV4-1 | - | TGCGCCAGCAGCCCTAACAGGGCGGCGAACACTGAAGCTTTCTTT | CASSPNRAANTEAFF
TRBD2 | TRBJ2-1 | TRBV5-6 | - | TGTGCCAGCAGCCAAAATTCGGGACTAGCCCGGGCCAATGAGCAGTTCTTC | CASSQNSGLARANEQFF
- | TRBJ2-3 | TRBV7-2 | - | TGTGCCAGCAGCTTAAGATTGCCCCGCACAGATACGCAGTATTTT | CASSLRLPRTDTQYF
TRBD2 | TRBJ2-3 | TRBV4-2 | - | TGTGCCAGCAGCCAAGATAACAAGGCGGGGGGGACAGATACGCAGTATTTT | CASSQDNKAGGTDTQYF
- | TRBJ2-3 | TRBV21-1 | - | TGTGCCAGCAAAACAGTGAGCACAGATACGCAGTATTTT | CASKTVSTDTQYF
- | TRBJ2-5 | TRBV5-1 | once | TGCGCCAGCAGCCCAAGCAACGCAGAGACCCAGTACTTC | CASSPSNAETQYF
TRBD1 | TRBJ2-2 | TRBV13 | - | TGTGCCAGCAGCTTGGGCAGGGGGCGATTCACCGGGGAGCTGTTTTTT | CASSLGRGRFTGELFF
- | TRBJ1-6 | TRBV27 | - | TGTGCCAGCAGCCACGTAGGAGGGTTTAATTCACCCCTCCACTTT | CASSHVGGFNSPLHF
TRBD1 | TRBJ2-3 | TRBV7-2 | - | TGTGCCAGCAGGTTACAGGGGGTCCGCACAGATACGCAGTATTTT | CASRLQGVRTDTQYF
TRBD2 | TRBJ2-5 | TRBV5-7 | - | TGTGCCGGCAGCTGGGGACTAGCGGGAGGGCCAAAGACCCAGTACTTC | CAGSWGLAGGPKTQYF
- | TRBJ1-2 | TRBV29-1 | - | TGCAGCGTTGAAAGCGGTCTCTATGGCTACACCTTC | CSVESGLYGYTF
- | TRBJ2-1 | TRBV5-1 | - | TGCGCCAGCAGCTTTACACTAGGATTAGGCAATGAGCAGTTCTTC | CASSFTLGLGNEQFF
- | TRBJ1-1 | TRBV5-1 | - | TGCGCCAGCAGCTTGAGGCCGAACACTGAAGCTTTCTTT | CASSLRPNTEAFF
- | TRBJ2-5 | TRBV6-6 | - | TGTGCCAGCAGTTTCCAAGAGACCCAGTACTTC | CASSFQETQYF
TRBD1 | TRBJ1-5 | TRBV7-2 | - | TGTGCCAGCAGCTTAGCGGGACAGGGGACAAATCAGCCCCAGCATTTT | CASSLAGQGTNQPQHF
TRBD2 | TRBJ2-1 | TRBV7-9 | once | TGTGCCAGCAGCTTAGCTCAGCGGGGGGCCGGGGAGCAGTTCTTC | CASSLAQRGAGEQFF
- | TRBJ1-1 | TRBV11-2 | many | TGTGCCAGCAGCTTAGTGTCAATGAACACTGAAGCTTTCTTT | CASSLVSMNTEAFF
- | TRBJ2-7 | TRBV11-1 | - | TGTGCCAGCAGCTTAGCCCCCACGGGAATAAGGGAGCAGTACTTC | CASSLAPTGIREQYF
TRBD2 | TRBJ2-3 | TRBV28 | - | TGTGCCAGCAACCGGGGGGGTGAAGGCACAGATACGCAGTATTTT | CASNRGGEGTDTQYF
TRBD1 | TRBJ2-6 | TRBV14 | - | TGTGCCAGCAGCCAAGGCAGCGGGACAGGGCGCTCTGGGGCCAACGTCCTGACTTTC | CASSQGSGTGRSGANVLTF